The rows below give T cell receptor beta chains drawn from one sample of a study of spatial heterogeneity in lung cancer. TCRdb recomputed calls from the 5' RACE reads with MiXCR, one row per CDR3 protein. The data show more than 20,000 distinct CDR3 sequences, roughly 3% seen once. The sequenced sample was lung tumor tissue, obtained at surgery. The receptors were gathered from a male donor with early-stage non-small cell lung cancer. Each CDR3 is given with its conserved first and last residue. The D gene is left open where the match is weak. Clone size is not always given. Where it is, it says once, few, many or a class for expanded clones.

many,TRBJ1-2,TRBV9,NA,CASSVQETQFYGYTF,TGTGCCAGCAGCGTACAGGAAACCCAATTCTATGGCTACACCTTC
many,TRBJ2-1,TRBV6-5,NA,CASRANKRIEQFF,TGTGCCAGCAGAGCCAACAAAAGGATTGAGCAGTTCTTC
many,TRBJ2-5,TRBV9,TRBD2,CASSALAGGPEETQYF,TGTGCCAGCAGCGCTTTAGCGGGAGGGCCGGAAGAGACCCAGTACTTC
many,TRBJ2-7,TRBV6-1,NA,CASSPPPSYEQYF,TGTGCCAGCAGTCCTCCGCCTTCCTACGAGCAGTACTTC
many,TRBJ2-3,TRBV9,TRBD2,CASSVTSGSYGDTQYF,TGTGCCAGCAGCGTCACTAGCGGGAGTTACGGAGATACGCAGTATTTT
many,TRBJ2-7,TRBV3-1,NA,CASSQGNRVYEQYF,TGTGCCAGCAGCCAAGGTAACAGGGTCTACGAGCAGTACTTC
many,TRBJ2-7,TRBV6-6,TRBD1,CASMGDRSYEQYF,TGTGCCAGCATGGGGGACAGGTCCTACGAGCAGTACTTC
many,TRBJ1-1,TRBV7-2,NA,CASSLKRVGTEAFF,TGTGCCAGCAGCCTGAAGCGGGTTGGCACTGAAGCTTTCTTT
NA,TRBJ1-1,TRBV28,NA,CASGRGLEAFF,TGTGCCAGCGGTCGGGGCTTAGAAGCTTTCTTT
many,TRBJ2-5,TRBV10-3,NA,CAISDSRDGQETQYF,TGTGCCATCAGTGATTCCAGGGACGGACAAGAGACCCAGTACTTC
many,TRBJ2-6,TRBV6-6,TRBD2,CASSYSGAGGAGANVLTF,TGTGCCAGCAGTTACTCGGGAGCGGGAGGAGCAGGGGCCAACGTCCTGACTTTC
many,TRBJ2-5,TRBV5-1,NA,CASSLRGETQYF,TGCGCCAGCAGCTTGCGGGGGGAGACCCAGTACTTC
many,TRBJ1-5,TRBV6-6,NA,CASSYAVDQPQHF,TGTGCCAGCAGTTACGCTGTTGATCAGCCCCAGCATTTT
many,TRBJ1-6,TRBV12-3/TRBV12-4,NA,CASRSGTNNSPLHF,TGTGCCAGCAGGTCCGGGACGAATAATTCACCCCTCCACTTT
many,TRBJ2-3,TRBV7-9,NA,CASSQDGPDTQYF,TGTGCCAGCAGCCAAGACGGCCCGGATACGCAGTATTTT
medium-sized,TRBJ1-2,TRBV12-3/TRBV12-4,NA,CASSLGGPGYTF,TGTGCCAGCAGTTTAGGAGGGCCTGGCTACACCTTC
medium-sized,TRBJ2-3,TRBV28,TRBD1,CASSIDRVGADTQYF,TGTGCCAGCAGCATAGACAGGGTAGGGGCAGATACGCAGTATTTT
many,TRBJ1-4,TRBV7-9,TRBD1,CASSRKVGTDNEKLFF,TGTGCCAGCAGCCGAAAGGTGGGGACAGATAATGAAAAACTGTTTTTT
medium-sized,TRBJ2-7,TRBV3-1,NA,CASSQVRASYEQYF,TGTGCCAGCAGCCAAGTTAGGGCCTCCTACGAGCAGTACTTC
many,TRBJ1-2,TRBV6-5,NA,CASSYRLGGGYGYTF,TGTGCCAGCAGTTATCGTCTGGGGGGGGGCTATGGCTACACCTTC
many,TRBJ2-1,TRBV20-1,TRBD2,CSARTSGSGEQFF,TGCAGTGCTAGGACTAGCGGGAGTGGTGAGCAGTTCTTC
many,TRBJ1-3,TRBV4-1,NA,CASSQDAPGGGAIYF,TGCGCCAGCAGCCAAGACGCCCCCGGGGGAGGTGCCATATATTTT
many,TRBJ1-2,TRBV7-2,NA,CASSLGQNYGYTF,TGTGCCAGCAGCTTAGGACAGAACTATGGCTACACCTTC
many,TRBJ1-2,TRBV6-5,TRBD1,CASRTLDRVRGYTF,TGTGCCAGCAGAACCCTCGACAGGGTGCGAGGCTACACCTTC
many,TRBJ2-2,TRBV29-1,NA,CSVESKVRPGELFF,TGCAGCGTAGAATCGAAAGTCCGGCCTGGGGAGCTGTTTTTT
many,TRBJ1-2,TRBV10-2,NA,CASSESGGRGRGGYTF,TGCGCCAGCAGTGAGTCGGGCGGGCGGGGGCGCGGAGGCTACACCTTC
medium-sized,TRBJ2-7,TRBV4-2,NA,CASSQRGEQYF,TGTGCCAGCAGCCAACGCGGGGAGCAGTACTTC
many,TRBJ1-3,TRBV20-1,NA,CSARGQALDTIYF,TGCAGTGCTAGAGGCCAGGCCCTTGACACCATATATTTT
many,TRBJ1-1,TRBV20-1,NA,CSANGQRGNTEAFF,TGCAGTGCTAACGGACAGAGGGGCAACACTGAAGCTTTCTTT
many,TRBJ2-1,TRBV6-2/TRBV6-3,NA,CASSFLDSSSYNEQFF,TGTGCCAGCAGTTTTTTAGATTCGAGCTCCTACAATGAGCAGTTCTTC
many,TRBJ2-7,TRBV2,NA,CASSERPGPTYEQYF,TGTGCCAGCAGTGAACGCCCGGGCCCCACCTACGAGCAGTACTTC
many,TRBJ2-5,TRBV7-9,TRBD2,CASRPTSGKETQYF,TGTGCCAGCAGACCGACTAGCGGGAAGGAGACCCAGTACTTC
many,TRBJ2-3,TRBV5-1,TRBD1,CATSRGTGVADTQYF,TGCGCCACCAGCCGGGGCACAGGGGTAGCAGATACGCAGTATTTT
many,TRBJ2-3,TRBV24-1,TRBD2,CATSDSGTSKLTDTQYF,TGTGCCACCAGTGATTCCGGGACTAGCAAACTCACAGATACGCAGTATTTT
many,TRBJ1-1,TRBV12-3/TRBV12-4,NA,CASGSSGRTTEAFF,TGTGCCAGCGGTTCTTCTGGGAGGACTACCGAAGCTTTCTTT
many,TRBJ2-7,TRBV9,NA,CASSVEASPSRGDEQYF,TGTGCCAGCAGCGTAGAGGCTAGCCCCAGTAGAGGCGACGAGCAGTACTTC
many,TRBJ1-1,TRBV20-1,NA,CSARGDRGAFF,TGCAGTGCTAGAGGCGACCGGGGAGCTTTCTTT
many,TRBJ2-2,TRBV7-3,NA,CASSTSWNTGELFF,TGTGCCAGCAGCACATCTTGGAACACCGGGGAGCTGTTTTTT
many,TRBJ1-2,TRBV6-2/TRBV6-3,NA,CASTRSYDYGYTF,TGTGCCAGCACAAGGTCTTATGACTATGGCTACACCTTC
large,TRBJ2-4,TRBV27,TRBD1,CASSTAGTDEYF,TGTGCCAGCAGTACGGCCGGGACAGATGAATACTTC
many,TRBJ1-3,TRBV7-8,TRBD1,CASSLVAYTDRISGNTIYF,TGTGCCAGCAGCTTAGTAGCGTATACGGACAGGATTTCTGGAAACACCATATATTTT
many,TRBJ2-3,TRBV5-1,NA,CASGGWGTDTQYF,TGCGCCAGCGGGGGATGGGGCACAGATACGCAGTATTTT